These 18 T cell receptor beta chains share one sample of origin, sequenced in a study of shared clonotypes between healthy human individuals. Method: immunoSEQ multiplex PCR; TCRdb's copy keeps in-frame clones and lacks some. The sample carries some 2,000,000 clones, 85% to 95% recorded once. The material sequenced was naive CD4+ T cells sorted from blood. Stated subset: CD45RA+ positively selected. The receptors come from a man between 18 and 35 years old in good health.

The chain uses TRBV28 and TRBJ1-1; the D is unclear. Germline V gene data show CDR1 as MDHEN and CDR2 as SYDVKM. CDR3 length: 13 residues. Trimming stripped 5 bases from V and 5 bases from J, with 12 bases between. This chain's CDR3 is CASSPFYGTEAFF. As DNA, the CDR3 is TGTGCCAGCAGTCCCTTCTACGGAACTGAAGCTTTCTTT.

DNA of the CDR3: TGTGCCAGCAGTGATGAGGGGGCGCCTTATAATTCACCCCTCCACTTT. Translating gives CASSDEGAPYNSPLHF. The genes are TRBV2 and TRBJ1-6, with TRBD1 identical over 7 bases. With V trimmed by 3 bases and J by 4 bases, 6 bases remained unmatched. The CDR3 spans 16 residues. Germline lookup yields CDR1 SNHLY and CDR2 FYNNEI.

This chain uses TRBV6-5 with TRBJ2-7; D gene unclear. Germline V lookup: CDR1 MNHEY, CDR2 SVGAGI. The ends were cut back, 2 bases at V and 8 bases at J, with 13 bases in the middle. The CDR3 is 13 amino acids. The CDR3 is CASSYQATDQQYF. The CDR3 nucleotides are TGTGCCAGCAGTTACCAGGCAACGGACCAGCAGTACTTC.

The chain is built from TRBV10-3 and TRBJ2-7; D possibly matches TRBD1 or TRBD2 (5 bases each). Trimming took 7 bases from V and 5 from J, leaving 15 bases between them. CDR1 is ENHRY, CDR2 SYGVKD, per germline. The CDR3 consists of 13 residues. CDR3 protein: CAITGSFGDEQYF. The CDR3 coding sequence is TGTGCCATCACAGGGTCTTTCGGGGACGAGCAGTACTTC.

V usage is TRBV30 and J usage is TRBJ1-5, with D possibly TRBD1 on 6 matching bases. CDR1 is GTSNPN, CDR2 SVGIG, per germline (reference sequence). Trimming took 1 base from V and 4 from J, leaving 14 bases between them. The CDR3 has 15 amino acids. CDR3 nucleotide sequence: TGTGCCTGGAGTGCTTCCTACAGGGAAAATCAGCCCCAGCATTTT. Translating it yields CAWSASYRENQPQHF.

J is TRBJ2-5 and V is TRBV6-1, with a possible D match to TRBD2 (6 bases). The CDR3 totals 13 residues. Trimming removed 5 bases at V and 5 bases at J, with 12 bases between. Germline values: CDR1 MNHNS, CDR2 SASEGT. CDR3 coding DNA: TGTGCCAGCAGTTCGGGGGACCGGGAGACCCAGTACTTC. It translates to CASSSGDRETQYF.

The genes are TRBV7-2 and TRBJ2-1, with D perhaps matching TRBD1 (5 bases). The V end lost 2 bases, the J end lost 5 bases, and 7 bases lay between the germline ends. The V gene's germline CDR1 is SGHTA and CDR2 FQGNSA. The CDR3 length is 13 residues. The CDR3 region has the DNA TGTGCCAGCAGCTTAAGACAGCACAATGAGCAGTTCTTC. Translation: CASSLRQHNEQFF.

The CDR3 sequence is CASSRGAGNQPQHF. The DNA of the CDR3 is TGTGCCAGCTCCCGAGGGGCAGGCAATCAGCCCCAGCATTTT. The chain recombines TRBV9 with TRBJ1-5; tentative D call: TRBD1 (5 bases). This CDR3 is 14 amino acids long. The V end was cut by 7 bases, the J end by 2 bases, with 13 bases between. Per germline, CDR1 SGDLS and CDR2 YYNGEE.

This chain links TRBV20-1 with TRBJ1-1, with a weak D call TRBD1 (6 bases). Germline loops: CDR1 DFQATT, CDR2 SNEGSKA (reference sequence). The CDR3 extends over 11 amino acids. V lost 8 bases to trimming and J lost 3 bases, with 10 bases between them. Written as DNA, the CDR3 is TGCAGTACAGGGAAGGACACTGAAGCTTTCTTT. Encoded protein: CSTGKDTEAFF.

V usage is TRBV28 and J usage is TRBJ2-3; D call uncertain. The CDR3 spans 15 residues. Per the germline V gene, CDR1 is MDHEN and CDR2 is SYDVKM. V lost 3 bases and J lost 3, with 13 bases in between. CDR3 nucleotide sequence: TGTGCCAGCAGTTTTTCGGCTCCAGGAACAGATACGCAGTATTTT. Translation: CASSFSAPGTDTQYF.

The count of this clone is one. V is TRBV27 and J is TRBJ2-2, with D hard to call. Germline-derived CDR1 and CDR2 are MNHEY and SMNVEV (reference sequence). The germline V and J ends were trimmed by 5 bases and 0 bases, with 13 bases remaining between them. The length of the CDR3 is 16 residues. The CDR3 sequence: CASSPFSGANTGELFF. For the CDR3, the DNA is TGTGCCAGCAGTCCCTTCTCGGGCGCGAACACCGGGGAGCTGTTTTTT.

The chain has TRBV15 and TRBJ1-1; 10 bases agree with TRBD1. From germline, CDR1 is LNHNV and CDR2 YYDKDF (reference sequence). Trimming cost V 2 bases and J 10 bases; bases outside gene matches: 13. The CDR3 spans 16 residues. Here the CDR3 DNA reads TGTGCCACCAGCAGACCTGGACAGGGGGGGATTGTGAGAGCTTTCTTT. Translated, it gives CATSRPGQGGIVRAFF.

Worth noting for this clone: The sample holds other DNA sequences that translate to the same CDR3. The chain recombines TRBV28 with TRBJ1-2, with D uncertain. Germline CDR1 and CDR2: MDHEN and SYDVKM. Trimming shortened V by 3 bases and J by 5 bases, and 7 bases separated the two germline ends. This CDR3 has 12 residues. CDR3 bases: TGTGCCAGCAGTTTCGAATCGTATGGCTACACCTTC. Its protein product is CASSFESYGYTF.

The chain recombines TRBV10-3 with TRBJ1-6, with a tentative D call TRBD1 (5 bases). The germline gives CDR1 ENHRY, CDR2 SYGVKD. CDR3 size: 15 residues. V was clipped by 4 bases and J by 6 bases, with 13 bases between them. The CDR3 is CAISGDHVGNSPLHF. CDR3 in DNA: TGTGCCATCAGTGGGGACCACGTGGGTAATTCACCCCTCCACTTT.

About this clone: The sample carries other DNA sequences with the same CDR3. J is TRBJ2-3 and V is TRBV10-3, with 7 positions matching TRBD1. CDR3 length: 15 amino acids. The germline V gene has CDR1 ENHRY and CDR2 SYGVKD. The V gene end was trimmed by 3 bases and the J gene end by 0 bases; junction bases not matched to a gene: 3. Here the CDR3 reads CAISEGGASTDTQYF. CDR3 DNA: TGTGCCATCAGTGAAGGGGGCGCGAGCACAGATACGCAGTATTTT.

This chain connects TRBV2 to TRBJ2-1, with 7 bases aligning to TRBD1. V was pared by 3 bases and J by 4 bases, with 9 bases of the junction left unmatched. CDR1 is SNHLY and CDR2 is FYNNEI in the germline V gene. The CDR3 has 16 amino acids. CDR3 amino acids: CASSDHSTGQYNEQFF. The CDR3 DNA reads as TGTGCCAGCAGTGACCATAGTACGGGACAGTACAATGAGCAGTTCTTC.

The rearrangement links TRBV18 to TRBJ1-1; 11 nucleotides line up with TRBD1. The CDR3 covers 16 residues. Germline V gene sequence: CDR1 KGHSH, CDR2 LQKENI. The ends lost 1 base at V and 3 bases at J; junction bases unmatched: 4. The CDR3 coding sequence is TGTGCCAGCTCACCACGGACAGGGGGCGCGCACACTGAAGCTTTCTTT. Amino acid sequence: CASSPRTGGAHTEAFF.

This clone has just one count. As DNA, the CDR3 is TGTGCCAGCAGTGAAGTTCTGGCACAGACCCAGTACTTC. Translated: CASSEVLAQTQYF. The chain employs TRBV2 and TRBJ2-5; no firm D call. The length of the CDR3 is 13 residues. Trimming took off 1 base at V and 6 bases at J, with 9 bases between the two ends. CDR1 is SNHLY, CDR2 FYNNEI, per germline.